These 26 T cell receptor beta chains were sequenced from one sample in a study of T cell clonality in common variable immunodeficiency. Produced via immunoSEQ multiplex PCR; TCRdb's table is partial and in-frame only. The sample shows around 45,000 clones, no singletons; the ten largest hold more than 9%. The material sequenced was peripheral blood mononuclear cells. These receptors originate from a person aged 18 to 75 in good health.

This clone was seen at least ten times. Sequencing ends 3 residues short of the CDR3 end; the germline J gene provides the rest. The J gene is TRBJ2-7, the V gene TRBV20-1, with a possible D match to TRBD2 (7 bases). V lost 0 bases to trimming and J lost 2 bases, with 14 bases between them. The CDR3 loop spans 15 amino acids. Per germline, CDR1 DFQATT and CDR2 SNEGSKA (reference sequence). The CDR3 DNA, read in part, is TGCAGTGCTAGAGATAGGGGAGGGACAACCTACGAG. Translated, it gives CSARDRGGTTYE. The entire CDR3 is CSARDRGGTTYEQYF.

This clone was picked up many times. The DNA ends 3 residues before the CDR3 does, and the rest of the CDR3 is filled in from the germline J gene. The rearrangement uses TRBV20-1 and TRBJ2-3; 15 nucleotides line up with TRBD2. The CDR3 extends over 14 amino acids. Germline lookup yields CDR1 DFQATT and CDR2 SNEGSKA (reference sequence). The part of the CDR3 DNA that was read is TGCAGTGCTAGCCCGGGACTAGCGGGAGGAGCG. It codes for CSASPGLAGGA. The entire CDR3 is CSASPGLAGGAQYF.

This clone was observed many times. The CDR3 extends 3 residues past the end of the read, so its final part is completed from the germline J gene. The rearrangement joins TRBV5-1 to TRBJ1-6, with D uncertain. Germline assignment: CDR1 SGHRS and CDR2 YFSETQ. Trimming took off 3 bases at V and 8 bases at J, with 9 bases between the two ends. CDR3 length: 13 residues. This chain's CDR3 is CASSYYGDSPLHF. CDR3 DNA, as far as it was read: TGCGCCAGCAGCTATTACGGGGATTCACCC.

This clone was recorded at least ten times. The read ends 3 residues before the CDR3 terminus; that terminus is restored from the germline J gene. The chain carries TRBV28 and TRBJ2-1; 7 bases fit TRBD2. Unmatched junction bases numbered 12, after V lost 6 bases and J lost 1 base. Per the germline V gene, CDR1 is MDHEN and CDR2 is SYDVKM. The CDR3 extends over 17 amino acids. The CDR3 spells CASSSPEGLESYNEQFF. The part of the CDR3 DNA that was read is TGTGCCAGCAGCAGTCCAGAAGGACTAGAGTCCTACAATGAG.

This clone was seen repeatedly, ten times or more. From the germline J gene comes the end of the CDR3, since the read stops 3 residues before it. The chain uses TRBV9 and TRBJ1-1; the match to TRBD1 covers 8 bases. The ends lost 3 bases at V and 6 bases at J; junction bases unmatched: 4. CDR1 and CDR2 from the germline V gene are SGDLS and YYNGEE. This CDR3 comprises 13 residues. The CDR3 spells CASSAGQGAEAFF. The sequenced part of the CDR3 DNA is TGTGCCAGCAGCGCCGGACAGGGAGCTGAA. The full variable domain, rest sourced from reference TRBV9 and TRBJ1-1, is DSGVTQTPKHLITATGQRVTLRCSPRSGDLSVYWYQQSLDQGLQFLIQYYNGEERAKGNILERFSAQQFPDLHSELNLSSLELGDSALYFCASSAGQGAEAFFGQGTRLTVV.

In its sample, this clone was seen many times. The CDR3 end lies 3 residues beyond the end of the read and is filled in from the germline J gene. The chain joins TRBV19 to TRBJ1-2, with 7 bases matching TRBD1. The CDR3 totals 14 residues. Germline V CDR1 and CDR2: LNHDA, SQIVND (reference sequence). The CDR3 region is CASAGGRQGFGYTF. CDR3 DNA (partial): TGTGCCAGTGCCGGCGGGAGACAGGGTTTCGGC.

This clone was counted at least ten times. Read sequence stops 3 residues before the CDR3 end, and the germline J gene provides the missing end. The rearrangement uses TRBV20-1 and TRBJ1-1, with 9 bases matching TRBD1. Germline V CDR1 and CDR2: DFQATT, SNEGSKA (reference sequence). Germline trimming cut 7 bases from V and 6 bases from J; bases unmatched to any gene: 15. The CDR3 is made up of 15 amino acids. CDR3 loop: CSVYLQGASPSEAFF. The sequenced CDR3 bases are TGCAGTGTGTACCTACAGGGGGCTTCTCCTTCTGAA.

Ten or more counts support this clone. The missing CDR3 end, 3 residues past where the read stops, is filled in from the germline J gene. The chain uses TRBV10-3 and TRBJ1-1; 8 nucleotides agree with TRBD1. Trimming cost V 6 bases and J 3 bases; bases outside gene matches: 6. In germline, CDR1 is ENHRY, CDR2 SYGVKD. This CDR3 spans 14 amino acids. CDR3 in amino acids: CAIRKGQEYTEAFF. CDR3 DNA (partial): TGTGCCATCAGAAAGGGACAGGAATACACTGAA.

This clone was seen many times. The read ends 3 residues before the CDR3 terminus; that terminus is restored from the germline J gene. This chain connects TRBV20-1 to TRBJ1-2; no firm D call. CDR1 is DFQATT, CDR2 SNEGSKA, per germline (reference sequence). The length of the CDR3 is 14 residues. V was pared by 6 bases and J by 4 bases, with 18 bases between. The CDR3 reads CSASGGQAVYGYTF. The sequenced CDR3 bases are TGCAGTGCGAGCGGTGGGCAGGCCGTCTATGGC.

This clone has a count of ten or more. Read sequence stops 3 residues before the CDR3 end, and the germline J gene provides the missing end. The V and J genes are TRBV6-1 and TRBJ1-5; 8 positions agree with TRBD1. V shed 2 bases and J 5 bases; nucleotides not matched to a gene: 5. The germline V gene has CDR1 MNHNS and CDR2 SASEGT. The CDR3 sequence is 15 residues long. The CDR3 spells CASSEWDRRDQPQHF. The DNA read from the CDR3 is TGTGCCAGCAGTGAATGGGACAGGCGGGATCAGCCC.

This clone was observed at least ten times. With the read ending 3 residues before the CDR3 end, the germline J gene is used to fill in that end. The chain is built from TRBV18 and TRBJ2-7; a weak D match, TRBD1 (7 bases). The CDR3 length is 14 residues. Germline values: CDR1 KGHSH, CDR2 LQKENI. V lost 6 bases to trimming and J lost 0 bases, with 12 bases between them. This CDR3 is CASSGGQSSYEQYF. The sequenced CDR3 bases are TGTGCCAGCTCGGGGGGACAGTCCTCCTACGAG.

This clone was seen many times. Coverage ceases 3 residues before the CDR3 finishes, and the germline J gene fills in the end. The chain recombines TRBV19 with TRBJ2-7; D ambiguous. The CDR3 length is 13 residues. Germline CDR1 reads LNHDA; CDR2 reads SQIVND (reference sequence). V lost 2 bases and J lost 4, with 9 bases in between. Here the CDR3 reads CASSITPEYEQYF. The covered CDR3 bases are TGTGCCAGTAGTATAACCCCAGAATACGAG.

This clone showed up many times. The missing CDR3 end, 3 residues past where the read stops, is filled in from the germline J gene. This chain uses TRBV19 with TRBJ1-1; 7 bases map to TRBD1. CDR3 size: 15 residues. CDR1 and CDR2 (germline): LNHDA, SQIVND (reference sequence). The J segment lost 4 bases and the V segment lost 6 bases, leaving 11 bases of the junction unmatched. The sequenced part of the CDR3 DNA is TGTGCCAGTAGGACCGGACAGGCTCTTGGCACTGAA. It is translated as CASRTGQALGTE. The CDR3 as a whole reads CASRTGQALGTEAFF.

This clone was picked up many times. Sequencing ends 3 residues short of the CDR3 end; the germline J gene provides the rest. The V and J genes are TRBV6-1 and TRBJ1-1; D not resolved. The CDR3 totals 13 residues. The V end lost 4 bases, the J end lost 1 base, and 7 bases lay between the germline ends. Germline V lookup: CDR1 MNHNS, CDR2 SASEGT. CDR3 DNA (partial): TGTGCCAGCAGTGTTTCTCCGAACACTGAA. Its protein product is CASSVSPNTE. The whole CDR3 region reads CASSVSPNTEAFF.

This clone was seen ten or more times. The sequence runs out 3 residues before the end of the CDR3; the remainder is reconstructed from the germline J gene. This sequence joins TRBV9 and TRBJ2-1, with TRBD1 matching over 9 bases. Germline CDR1 is SGDLS and CDR2 is YYNGEE. V dropped 4 bases and J dropped 5; count of bases not matched to a gene: 7. The CDR3 contains 15 residues. CDR3 sequence reads: CASSSDRGRDNEQFF. The CDR3 bases that were read are TGTGCCAGCAGCTCGGACAGGGGCAGAGACAATGAG.

This clone was observed at least ten times. The read is 3 residues too short to cover the CDR3 end, so that end is filled in from the germline J gene. The V gene is TRBV13, the J gene TRBJ2-7; 10 bases are a match to TRBD2. The germline gives CDR1 PRHDT, CDR2 FYEKMQ (reference sequence). V shed 2 bases, J shed 6 bases, and the junction held 7 bases outside the gene matches. This CDR3 comprises 15 residues. This chain's CDR3 is CASSLFASGGGEQYF. Incomplete CDR3 DNA: TGTGCCAGCAGCTTATTTGCTAGCGGGGGAGGCGAG.

For this clone: The CDR3 end falls 3 residues outside the read, so it is completed with the germline J gene. The V and J genes are TRBV7-8 and TRBJ1-4, with 7 positions matching TRBD1. CDR3 length: 14 residues. Germline V CDR1 and CDR2: SGHVS, FQNEAQ. Unmatched junction bases numbered 6, after V lost 4 bases and J lost 7 bases. CDR3 DNA, as far as it was read: TGTGCCAGCAGCTCGGGGGGGGACAGTGAAAAA. Amino acid sequence: CASSSGGDSEK. The whole CDR3 is CASSSGGDSEKLFF.

There are many counts of this clone. The read finishes 3 residues shy of the CDR3 end, and the germline J gene is used to complete it. The rearrangement joins TRBV9 to TRBJ2-7, with 8 bases matching TRBD2. V dropped 3 bases and J dropped 3; count of bases not matched to a gene: 5. Germline V gene lookup returns CDR1 SGDLS and CDR2 YYNGEE. The CDR3 covers 14 residues. The CDR3 protein is CASSAREGNYEQYF. The sequenced part of the CDR3 DNA is TGTGCCAGCAGCGCCCGGGAGGGGAACTACGAG.

The table lists this clone with many counts. The CDR3 loop reads CASSTSESTDTQYF. The sequenced part of the CDR3 DNA is TGTGCCAGCAGTACTAGCGAAAGCACAGATACG. The V and J genes are TRBV6-2 or TRBV6-3 and TRBJ2-3; 7 bases are shared with TRBD2. The read halts 3 residues ahead of the CDR3 end, with the missing end drawn from the germline J gene. J was trimmed by 0 bases and V by 5 bases; bases with no gene match: 2. The CDR3 spans 14 residues. CDR1 is MNHEY and CDR2 is SVGEGT in the germline V gene.

About this clone: The read finishes 3 residues shy of the CDR3 end, and the germline J gene is used to complete it. The rearrangement uses TRBV2 and TRBJ2-7; 9 bases align to TRBD2. Germline CDR1 is SNHLY and CDR2 is FYNNEI. V lost 6 bases to trimming and J lost 2 bases; unmatched junction nucleotides: 5. The CDR3 has 14 residues. CDR3 sequence reads: CASRLGLAPYEQYF. The sequenced CDR3 bases are TGTGCCAGCAGATTGGGACTAGCCCCCTACGAG. Looking up the rest from reference TRBV2 and TRBJ2-7 gives the full variable domain: EPEVTQTPSHQVTQMGQEVILRCVPISNHLYFYWYRQILGQKVEFLVSFYNNEISEKSEIFDDQFSVERPDGSNFTLKIRSTKLEDSAMYFCASRLGLAPYEQYFGPGTRLTVT.

This clone was picked up many times. The CDR3 end lies 3 residues beyond the end of the read and is filled in from the germline J gene. The V call is TRBV12-5, the J call TRBJ2-4, with 16 bases aligning to TRBD2. CDR1 is LGHNT, CDR2 FRNRAP, per germline. The CDR3 consists of 19 residues. V gave up 6 bases and J gave up 0 bases; unmatched junction bases: 8. Partial CDR3 DNA: TGTGCTAGTGGGACCGGGACTAGCGGGGGGGCGGGAGCCAAAAACATT. This codes for CASGTGTSGGAGAKNI. The CDR3 reads in full as CASGTGTSGGAGAKNIQYF. Filled out from reference TRBV12-5 and TRBJ2-4, the complete variable domain reads DARVTQTPRHKVTEMGQEVTMRCQPILGHNTVFWYRQTMMQGLELLAYFRNRAPLDDSGMPKDRFSAEMPDATLATLKIQPSEPRDSAVYFCASGTGTSGGAGAKNIQYFGAGTRLSVL.

This clone was observed at least ten times. The CDR3 extends 3 residues past the end of the read, so its final part is completed from the germline J gene. The V gene is TRBV28, the J gene TRBJ2-3; perhaps TRBD2 as D (7 bases). This CDR3 is built from 15 residues. Per the germline V gene, CDR1 is MDHEN and CDR2 is SYDVKM. The CDR3 region is CASSGGDIATSAQYF. CDR3 DNA (partial): TGTGCCAGCAGTGGGGGGGACATCGCAACATCGGCG.

The sample holds many counts of this clone. Read data end 3 residues before the CDR3 end; the end is taken from the germline J gene. The chain joins TRBV5-1 to TRBJ2-2; possibly TRBD1 for D (5 bases). Germline values: CDR1 SGHRS, CDR2 YFSETQ. The CDR3 loop spans 15 amino acids. V was clipped by 1 base and J by 1 base, with 8 bases between them. The CDR3 region is CASSLNRQNTGELFF. CDR3 DNA (partial): TGCGCCAGCAGCTTGAACAGGCAGAACACCGGGGAG. Drawing the rest from reference TRBV5-1 and TRBJ2-2, the complete variable domain is KAGVTQTPRYLIKTRGQQVTLSCSPISGHRSVSWYQQTPGQGLQFLFEYFSETQRNKGNFPGRFSGRQFSNSRSEMNVSTLELGDSALYLCASSLNRQNTGELFFGEGSRLTVL.

This clone has a count of ten or more. The read falls 3 residues short of the CDR3 end, and the missing part is taken from the germline J gene. The genes are TRBV19 and TRBJ2-7, with a possible D match to TRBD1 (5 bases). The CDR3 totals 14 residues. V was clipped by 1 base and J by 4 bases, with 11 bases between them. From germline, CDR1 is LNHDA and CDR2 SQIVND (reference sequence). The DNA read from the CDR3 is TGTGCCAGTAGTATAGGCATCGACAGTTACGAG. Translating it yields CASSIGIDSYE. From start to end, the CDR3 is CASSIGIDSYEQYF.

This clone came up many times. Read data end 3 residues before the CDR3 end; the end is taken from the germline J gene. J is TRBJ1-6 and V is TRBV5-4; the match to TRBD1 covers 7 bases. V lost 5 bases and J lost 10; bases outside the gene matches: 3. This CDR3 comprises 12 residues. Germline V gene data show CDR1 as SGHNT and CDR2 as YYREEE (reference sequence). This CDR3 is CASSLQGSPLHF. The CDR3 DNA, read in part, is TGTGCCAGCAGTTTACAGGGGTCACCC.

Ten or more counts support this clone. The CDR3 goes on 3 residues after the read ends, and that part is filled in from the germline J gene. This sequence joins TRBV5-4 and TRBJ1-2; D unresolved. Trimming shortened V by 2 bases and J by 3 bases, and 14 bases separated the two germline ends. Germline V gene sequence: CDR1 SGHNT, CDR2 YYREEE (reference sequence). The CDR3 extends over 15 amino acids. The sequenced CDR3 bases are TGTGCCAGCAGCTTAGGAGGGCTTGAGGACTATGGC. Amino acids: CASSLGGLEDYG. The CDR3 in full is CASSLGGLEDYGYTF. Based on the CDR3 plus reference TRBV5-4 and TRBJ1-2, the full variable domain is ETGVTQSPTHLIKTRGQQVTLRCSSQSGHNTVSWYQQALGQGPQFIFQYYREEENGRGNFPPRFSGLQFPNYSSELNVNALELDDSALYLCASSLGGLEDYGYTFGSGTRLTVV.